A single sample gave rise to the 10 T cell receptor beta chains below, sequenced in a study of TIL therapy for anti-PD-1-resistant metastatic lung cancer. Time point specified: pre-treatment sample, taken before nivolumab and TIL therapy. The tumor samples were excised metastases, mostly pleural nodules or supraclavicular lymph nodes. Sequencing used immunoSEQ v3. Here immunoSEQ multiplex PCR was the method, and the copy in TCRdb shows in-frame clones only, minus some. The sample has about 25,000 clones; roughly two thirds are singletons. The sequencing used tumor tissue, collected at baseline. These receptors were taken from a person aged 25-85 years with non-small cell lung cancer.

The chain joins TRBV7-6 to TRBJ2-7; no firm D call. Germline CDR1 is SGHVS and CDR2 is FNYEAQ. The CDR3 sequence is 15 residues long. V was cut by 5 bases and J by 4 bases, with 18 bases left in between. The DNA for the CDR3 is TGTGCCAGCAGCATGGACGCTGGGGAAGGGTACGAGCAGTACTTC. Translated, it gives CASSMDAGEGYEQYF. Full variable domain (outside the CDR3, taken from reference TRBV7-6 and TRBJ2-7): GAGVSQSPRYKVTKRGQDVALRCDPISGHVSLYWYRQALGQGPEFLTYFNYEAQQDKSGLPNDRFSAERPEGSISTLTIQRTEQRDSAMYRCASSMDAGEGYEQYFGPGTRLTVT.

Only one count was recorded for this clone. The chain has TRBV6-1 and TRBJ2-5; 9 nucleotides agree with TRBD2. The CDR3 has 13 residues. Germline assignment: CDR1 MNHNS and CDR2 SASEGT. V trimming: 5 bases; J trimming: 3 bases; junction bases outside the gene matches: 1. The chain's CDR3 is CASSLAGKETQYF. The CDR3 DNA reads as TGTGCCAGCAGTCTAGCGGGGAAAGAGACCCAGTACTTC.

The V and J genes are TRBV10-3 and TRBJ2-1; possible D gene TRBD1, 7 bases. V was cut by 2 bases and J by 5 bases, with 16 bases left in between. The CDR3 is 16 amino acids. Germline CDR1 and CDR2: ENHRY and SYGVKD. CDR3 sequence: CAISELWQGGNNEQFF. The CDR3 bases are TGTGCCATCAGTGAGCTGTGGCAGGGGGGTAACAATGAGCAGTTCTTC.

V and J are TRBV7-9 and TRBJ2-7; D remains ambiguous. Germline loops: CDR1 SEHNR, CDR2 FQNEAQ (reference sequence). The V and J ends lost 2 bases and 6 bases respectively, with 11 bases between them. This CDR3 has 13 residues. The CDR3 spells CASSLPTRPEQYF. In nucleotides, the CDR3 is TGTGCCAGCAGCTTACCCACCCGTCCCGAGCAGTACTTC.

This clone was observed a few times. V is TRBV30 and J is TRBJ1-5; D might be TRBD1 (5 bases). The CDR3 runs to 12 residues. Germline assignment: CDR1 GTSNPN and CDR2 SVGIG (reference sequence). V gave up 5 bases and J gave up 5 bases, with 10 bases separating them. The CDR3 is CAWSRVDQPQHF. The CDR3 DNA is TGTGCCTGGTCCAGGGTCGATCAGCCCCAGCATTTT.

This clone was picked up a small number of times. The V call is TRBV6-1, the J call TRBJ1-6; D is uncertain. From germline, CDR1 is MNHNS and CDR2 SASEGT. V lost 6 bases, J lost 7 bases, and 10 bases lay in between. The CDR3 has 13 residues. CDR3 amino acids: CASRREVNSPLHF. CDR3 sequence (DNA): TGTGCCAGCAGGAGGGAGGTAAATTCACCCCTCCACTTT.

The chain recombines TRBV15 with TRBJ2-3, with D unclear. CDR3 size: 13 residues. Germline V gene data show CDR1 as LNHNV and CDR2 as YYDKDF (reference sequence). V was shortened by 1 base and J by 3 bases, with 5 bases between the two germline ends. CDR3 sequence (DNA): TGTGCCACCAGCAGAGCACAGACAGATACGCAGTATTTT. It translates to CATSRAQTDTQYF.

The rearrangement links TRBV10-3 to TRBJ2-1; 7 bases fit TRBD2. CDR1 and CDR2 (germline): ENHRY, SYGVKD. Trimming took 5 bases from V and 7 from J; bases not matched to a gene: 5. This CDR3 has 13 residues. The CDR3 region is CAISTAGLNEQFF. CDR3 nucleotides: TGTGCCATCAGTACAGCGGGGTTAAATGAGCAGTTCTTC.

This sequence joins TRBV7-9 and TRBJ1-3; D unclear. This CDR3 spans 14 amino acids. Germline lookup yields CDR1 SEHNR and CDR2 FQNEAQ (reference sequence). Trimming left V 1 base short and J 0 bases short, with 4 bases between. CDR3 protein: CASSLGHSGNTIYF. DNA for the CDR3: TGTGCCAGCAGCTTAGGTCACTCTGGAAACACCATATATTTT.

This clone came up a few times. This chain joins TRBV5-1 and TRBJ1-3; 8 bases align to TRBD1. With V trimmed by 2 bases and J by 1 base, 2 bases remained unmatched. Germline-derived CDR1 and CDR2 are SGHRS and YFSETQ. The CDR3 length is 15 residues. The CDR3 nucleotides are TGCGCCAGCAGCTTACAGGGGGATTCTGGAAACACCATATATTTT. Protein sequence: CASSLQGDSGNTIYF.